The rows below give T cell receptor beta chains drawn from one sample of a study of blood T cell repertoires in COVID-19. Using immunoSEQ multiplex PCR, the repertoire was profiled, and TCRdb retains in-frame clones only, with some absent. The table lists some 170,000 clones, roughly 90% of them singletons. The source material was peripheral blood. The receptors stem from a woman between 55 and 75 years old who had recovered from COVID-19. The conserved cysteine and the conserved F or W are not part of the CDR3 here.

>TRBV9|TRBJ1-1
ASSVEVRGEAF
>TRBV27|TRBJ1-1
ASSFAGGDTEAF
>TRBV18|TRBJ2-1
ASSPSAGGMKYNEQF
>TRBV28|TRBJ1-4
ASSPGGRVEEKLF
>TRBV2|TRBJ2-1
ASLGTAYNEQF
>TRBV10-1|TRBJ1-2
ASSPGTGSPVVNGYT
>TRBV3-1/TRBV3-2|TRBJ1-2
ASSLGQGGYT
>TRBV19|TRBJ1-3
ASRQGQGKGNTIY
>TRBV12-3/TRBV12-4|TRBJ2-4
ASSRTDVIQY
>TRBV9|TRBJ2-3
ASSVAGGQIDTQY
>TRBV6-5|TRBJ1-6
ASRGSISPLH
>TRBV28|TRBJ1-3
ASSLWRGRGNTIY
>TRBV4-1|TRBJ2-3
ASSQPGVGDTQY
>TRBV18|TRBJ2-7
ASSPSTGAPYEQY
>TRBV5-4|TRBJ2-1
ASSLYVAGGLNEQF
>TRBV18|TRBJ1-2
ASSPPGFYGYT
>TRBV11-1|TRBJ2-4
ASSSYRGAKNIQY
>TRBV7-6|TRBJ1-2
ASSPRGYT
>TRBV2|TRBJ2-7
ASTLTRRPYEQY
>TRBV11-2|TRBJ1-1
ASGYRGTTEAF
>TRBV19|TRBJ1-1
ASSWGGAPANTEAF
>TRBV3-1/TRBV3-2|TRBJ2-2
ASTGNQGVRGTGELF
>TRBV27|TRBJ1-1
ASSLPPGTGNSEAF
>TRBV5-6|TRBJ1-2
ASSLKGQIYGYT
>TRBV13|TRBJ1-5
ASSLSRSNQPQH
>TRBV3-1/TRBV3-2|TRBJ2-5
ASSLQNGRGQY
>TRBV7-9|TRBJ2-7
ASSWTGVYEQY
>TRBV5-6|TRBJ1-1
ASSLTPGQGYTEAF
>TRBV7-9|TRBJ1-3
ASTPSGGAGNTIY
>TRBV7-2|TRBJ2-7
ASTYGHLYEQY
>TRBV28|TRBJ1-6
ASSLGTGLFSPLH
>TRBV25-1|TRBJ1-6
ASSKQQGANSPLH
>TRBV28|TRBJ2-1
ASKEGAVAHEQF
>TRBV6-5|TRBJ2-7
ASSYSGTGGAYEQY
>TRBV6-5|TRBJ2-3
ASSYSGTGNGNTQY
>TRBV24-1|TRBJ2-1
ATSDRRQENEQF
>TRBV5-1|TRBJ2-6
ASSLDGQGLSSGANVLT
>TRBV2|TRBJ2-5
ASSIAGGYQETQY
>TRBV7-9|TRBJ2-3
ASRLSDRTDTQY
>TRBV7-9|TRBJ1-6
ASSVSRGAYSPLH
>TRBV6-5|TRBJ1-5
ASRDRGLGKQPQH
>TRBV21-1|TRBJ1-6
ASSKGGEESSYNSPLH
>TRBV19|TRBJ1-1
ASSIERGLDTEAF
>TRBV7-9|TRBJ2-3
ASSDLRGGTDTQY
>TRBV12-3/TRBV12-4|TRBJ1-2
ASSLDIYGYT
>TRBV21-1|TRBJ2-1
ASIRQGEYNEQF
>TRBV30|TRBJ1-6
AWSVPGGDSPLH
>TRBV20-1|TRBJ2-1
SASGGGRSYNEQF
>TRBV3-1/TRBV3-2|TRBJ1-1
ASSQGGRVNTEAF
>TRBV2|TRBJ2-7
ASRELTSGA
>TRBV4-1|TRBJ2-7
ASSHLEGYEQY
>TRBV2|TRBJ2-4
ASSEGAGGPEGIQY
>TRBV7-9|TRBJ2-1
ASSLERSGLTF
>TRBV12-3/TRBV12-4|TRBJ1-2
ASSFSGAYGYT